This T cell receptor (beta chain) emerged from a study of blood T cell repertoires in COVID-19. Germline V CDR1 and CDR2: PRHDT, FYEKMQ (reference sequence). Losses at the gene ends were 5 bases for V and 7 bases for J; bases not matched to a gene: 12. The CDR3 covers 16 residues. Per the original data handling: It was from reference gene primer amplification that nucleated cell counts were estimated. Sequencing was performed with immunoSEQ multiplex PCR; in TCRdb, only in-frame clones are kept and a portion is missing. V, J and clone size reflect that table, while D and trimming were determined from the DNA. The repertoire holds 280,000 or so clones, about 91% seen once, with just under 7% in the top ten.

The V call is TRBV13, the J call TRBJ2-2; 8 nucleotides agree with TRBD1. This sequence originates from a young woman who had recovered from COVID-19. Sequenced input: peripheral blood. CDR3 protein: CASSPLGRGQVGELFF. The CDR3 region has the DNA TGTGCCAGCAGCCCCCTTGGCAGGGGGCAGGTCGGGGAGCTGTTTTTT. The variable domain in full, completed from reference TRBV13 and TRBJ2-2, reads AAGVIQSPRHLIKEKRETATLKCYPIPRHDTVYWYQQGPGQDPQFLISFYEKMQSDKGSIPDRFSAQQFSDYHSELNMSSLELGDSALYFCASSPLGRGQVGELFFGEGSRLTVL.